This T cell receptor beta chain was sequenced in a study of shared clonotypes between healthy human individuals. With 2 bases clipped from V and 3 bases from J, the junction kept 7 bases outside the gene matches. Per the germline V gene, CDR1 is SGHTS and CDR2 is YDEGEE. The CDR3 loop spans 16 amino acids. Clones were read by immunoSEQ multiplex PCR, and TCRdb kept only the in-frame ones, dropping some. In the table there are 1 million to 1.3 million clones, around 78% of which are singletons. A CD45RA-negative memory subset and a CD45RA+ naive subset were separated from the CD4+ cells. The chain employs TRBV5-8 and TRBJ2-7, with 11 bases identical to TRBD2. The sequencing input was memory CD4+ T cells from PBMCs. Subset meaning: CD45RA-negative fraction. The clonotype was recovered from a man younger than 30 in good health. Some clones in this sample may be carry-over from other donors' samples. The CDR3 here is CASSLIGLAGLYEQYF. The CDR3 nucleotides are TGTGCCAGCAGCTTAATTGGACTAGCGGGTCTCTACGAGCAGTACTTC.